The 14 T cell receptor beta chains in this list originate from one sample, sequenced in a study of T cells in Graves' hyperthyroidism and ophthalmopathy. Amplification of TCR beta CDR3 regions used RNA as the template. Researchers ran a first-round RT-PCR on the TCR CDR3 using the HTBI primer set. One entry per CDR3 protein results from TCRdb running MiXCR on the multiplex PCR reads. This table holds 660,000 or so distinct CDR3 sequences, 20% found once. Sample: blood. The source is a man aged 30 to 45 with Graves' ophthalmopathy.

This clonotype was counted between two and nine times. V and J are TRBV6-5 and TRBJ2-5, with no clear D. The CDR3 covers 16 residues. The germline CDR1 and CDR2 sequences are MNHEY and SVGAGI. V was shortened by 2 bases and J by 2 bases, with 15 bases between the two germline ends. In DNA form, the CDR3 reads TGTGCCAGCAGTTACCCCGAAGTCGGCAGGCAAGAGACCCAGTACTTC. Its protein is CASSYPEVGRQETQYF.

V usage is TRBV28 and J usage is TRBJ2-1; TRBD2 aligns across 8 bases. This CDR3 has 16 amino acids. Trimming removed 8 bases from V and 0 bases from J; junction bases left unmatched: 9. CDR1 and CDR2 (germline): MDHEN, SYDVKM. The CDR3 nucleotides read TGTGCCAGCCTGCGACTAGCGAGGGGCTCCTACAATGAGCAGTTCTTC. The encoded protein is CASLRLARGSYNEQFF. Looking up the rest from reference TRBV28 and TRBJ2-1 gives the full variable domain: DVKVTQSSRYLVKRTGEKVFLECVQDMDHENMFWYRQDPGLGLRLIYFSYDVKMKEKGDIPEGYSVSREKKERFSLILESASTNQTSMYLCASLRLARGSYNEQFFGPGTRLTVL.

This clonotype was picked up many times. This chain connects TRBV5-1 to TRBJ2-3; 8 nucleotides agree with TRBD2. This CDR3 contains 15 residues. V dropped 2 bases and J dropped 0; count of bases not matched to a gene: 2. The germline CDR1 and CDR2 sequences are SGHRS and YFSETQ. CDR3 residues: CASSLAGASTDTQYF. The CDR3 nucleotides read TGCGCCAGCAGCTTAGCGGGAGCTAGCACAGATACGCAGTATTTT.

This clonotype was counted between two and nine times. The rearrangement uses TRBV2 and TRBJ2-4, with TRBD1 matching over 10 bases. The CDR3 is made up of 15 amino acids. Germline trimming cut 4 bases from V and 8 bases from J; bases unmatched to any gene: 8. CDR1 and CDR2 from the germline V gene are SNHLY and FYNNEI. This CDR3 reads CASSADRGLFDIQYF. The CDR3 bases are TGTGCCAGCAGTGCTGACAGGGGGCTCTTCGACATTCAGTACTTC.

This clonotype was counted between two and nine times. The chain combines TRBV29-1 with TRBJ1-2; D gene ambiguous. The CDR3 is 14 amino acids. Trimming took off 4 bases at V and 4 bases at J, with 16 bases between the two ends. Germline CDR1 and CDR2: SQVTM and ANQGSEA. This CDR3 is CSVVSLGQFYGYTF. The CDR3 DNA follows: TGCAGCGTTGTTTCTCTTGGGCAGTTCTATGGCTACACCTTC. The complete variable domain, with remaining parts taken from reference TRBV29-1 and TRBJ1-2, reads SAVISQKPSRDICQRGTSLTIQCQVDSQVTMMFWYRQQPGQSLTLIATANQGSEATYESGFVIDKFPISRPNLTFSTLTVSNMSPEDSSIYLCSVVSLGQFYGYTFGSGTRLTVV.

The chain carries TRBV19 and TRBJ1-1; 8 nucleotides match TRBD1. Germline loops: CDR1 LNHDA, CDR2 SQIVND (reference sequence). CDR3 size: 14 residues. The V segment lost 6 bases and the J segment 1 base; nucleotides outside the gene matches: 4. CDR3 region: CASSKGTGNTEAFF. The CDR3 DNA is TGTGCCAGTAGCAAAGGGACAGGGAACACTGAAGCTTTCTTT.

This clonotype has more than one count but fewer than ten. The V call is TRBV12-3 or TRBV12-4, the J call TRBJ2-7; 9 positions match TRBD1. V gave up 7 bases and J gave up 4 bases; unmatched junction bases: 5. The CDR3 has 13 residues. The CDR3 DNA reads as TGTGCCAGCAATCGGGACAGGGAGTACGAGCAGTACTTC. It encodes CASNRDREYEQYF.

The V and J genes are TRBV5-1 and TRBJ2-5; 8 nucleotides agree with TRBD2. The V gene end was trimmed by 4 bases and the J gene end by 7 bases; junction bases not matched to a gene: 9. The CDR3 extends over 14 amino acids. Germline CDR1 reads SGHRS; CDR2 reads YFSETQ. The CDR3 loop reads CASSRAGVGGTQYF. CDR3 nucleotides: TGCGCCAGCAGCCGAGCGGGAGTCGGAGGGACCCAGTACTTC.

The chain combines TRBV28 with TRBJ2-7; 7 bases fit TRBD2. The J segment lost 6 bases and the V segment lost 5 bases, leaving 10 bases of the junction unmatched. Germline CDR1 reads MDHEN; CDR2 reads SYDVKM. The CDR3 has 14 amino acids. The CDR3 nucleotides are TGTGCCAGCAGTCTACCCGGGGGGAGTTTCGAGCAGTACTTC. This sequence encodes CASSLPGGSFEQYF.

The chain joins TRBV2 to TRBJ2-1; weak D call: TRBD2 (6 bases). The germline V and J ends were trimmed by 6 bases and 6 bases, with 12 bases remaining between them. The germline CDR1 and CDR2 sequences are SNHLY and FYNNEI. The CDR3 is 13 amino acids. CDR3: CASSRDSPNEQFF. CDR3 in DNA: TGTGCCAGCAGCCGGGACTCCCCCAATGAGCAGTTCTTC.

This sequence joins TRBV28 and TRBJ2-1; 8 bases agree with TRBD1. Germline CDR1 reads MDHEN; CDR2 reads SYDVKM. Unmatched junction bases numbered 18, after V lost 4 bases and J lost 1 base. This CDR3 has 20 residues. In DNA form, the CDR3 reads TGTGCCAGCAGTTCCATATTTCCCGGGGTGGGGGACAGGTCCTACAATGAGCAGTTCTTC. Its translation: CASSSIFPGVGDRSYNEQFF.

J is TRBJ2-1 and V is TRBV6-1; no definite D call. V dropped 5 bases and J dropped 0 bases, with 11 bases sitting between them. Germline CDR1 reads MNHNS; CDR2 reads SASEGT. There are 15 residues in the CDR3. In DNA form, the CDR3 reads TGTGCCAGCAGTAAAGGCAGTGACTCCTACAATGAGCAGTTCTTC. Translation: CASSKGSDSYNEQFF.

This chain links TRBV3-1 with TRBJ2-3, with 9 bases matching TRBD2. The V gene's germline CDR1 is LGHDT and CDR2 YNNKEL (reference sequence). The V gene end was trimmed by 5 bases and the J gene end by 5 bases; junction bases not matched to a gene: 11. The CDR3 contains 16 residues. The CDR3 spells CASSYTLAGVKDTQYF. CDR3 DNA: TGTGCCAGCAGCTATACGTTAGCGGGAGTTAAAGATACGCAGTATTTT.

This clonotype was picked up a small number of times. This rearrangement joins TRBV20-1 to TRBJ2-2; TRBD2 agrees at 11 bases. The ends lost 6 bases at V and 7 bases at J; junction bases unmatched: 10. In germline, CDR1 is DFQATT, CDR2 SNEGSKA (reference sequence). This CDR3 region has 15 residues. The CDR3 DNA follows: TGCAGTGCGCCCTCGACTAGCGGGAAGGGCGGGGAGCTGTTTTTT. Its protein is CSAPSTSGKGGELFF.